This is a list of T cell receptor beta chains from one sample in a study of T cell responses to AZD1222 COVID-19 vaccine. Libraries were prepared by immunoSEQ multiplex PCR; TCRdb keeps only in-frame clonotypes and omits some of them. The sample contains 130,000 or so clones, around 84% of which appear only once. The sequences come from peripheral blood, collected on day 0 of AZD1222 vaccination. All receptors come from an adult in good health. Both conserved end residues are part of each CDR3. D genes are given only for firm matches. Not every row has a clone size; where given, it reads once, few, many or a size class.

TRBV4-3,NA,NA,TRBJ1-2,CASSQGPGTHGYTF,TGCGCCAGCAGCCAAGGGCCAGGGACACATGGCTACACCTTC
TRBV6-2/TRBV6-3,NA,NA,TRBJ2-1,CASSYSEGVQHEQFF,TGTGCCAGCAGTTACTCGGAGGGGGTACAGCATGAGCAGTTCTTC
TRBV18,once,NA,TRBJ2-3,CASSPGYTDTQYF,TGTGCCAGCTCACCAGGGTACACAGATACGCAGTATTTT
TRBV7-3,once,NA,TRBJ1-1,CASSLSENTEAFF,TGTGCCAGCAGCTTATCGGAGAACACTGAAGCTTTCTTT
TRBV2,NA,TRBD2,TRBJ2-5,CASRGGREETQYF,TGTGCCAGCAGAGGCGGGAGGGAAGAGACCCAGTACTTC
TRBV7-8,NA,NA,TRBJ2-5,CASSLTTQETQYF,TGTGCCAGCAGCTTAACGACCCAAGAGACCCAGTACTTC
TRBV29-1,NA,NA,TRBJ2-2,CSVITRSPAGELFF,TGCAGCGTGATAACTAGGAGCCCGGCCGGGGAGCTGTTTTTT
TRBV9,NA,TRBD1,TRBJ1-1,CASSATTGRNTEAFF,TGTGCCAGCAGCGCAACGACAGGGAGGAACACTGAAGCTTTCTTT
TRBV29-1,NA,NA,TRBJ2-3,CSVALVRSTDTQYF,TGCAGCGTGGCCTTAGTTCGGAGCACAGATACGCAGTATTTT
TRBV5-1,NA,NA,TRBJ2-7,CASSSGTSFYEQYF,TGCGCCAGCAGCTCGGGGACCTCCTTTTACGAGCAGTACTTC
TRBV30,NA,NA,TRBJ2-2,CAWSVLARTGELFF,TGTGCCTGGAGTGTGTTGGCCCGCACCGGGGAGCTGTTTTTT
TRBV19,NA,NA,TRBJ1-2,CASSTKTGYGYTF,TGTGCCAGTAGCACAAAGACAGGTTATGGCTACACCTTC
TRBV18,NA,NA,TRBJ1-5,CASSSHVNQPQHF,TGTGCCAGCTCATCGCACGTTAATCAGCCCCAGCATTTT
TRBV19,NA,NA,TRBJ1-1,CASSDPGNTEAFF,TGTGCCAGTAGCGACCCGGGTAACACTGAAGCTTTCTTT
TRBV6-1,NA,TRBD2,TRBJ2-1,CASSVTLAGEFYEQFF,TGTGCCAGCAGTGTAACCCTAGCGGGAGAATTCTATGAGCAGTTCTTC
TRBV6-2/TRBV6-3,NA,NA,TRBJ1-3,CASSYGRGGNTIYF,TGTGCCAGCAGTTACGGCAGGGGCGGAAACACCATATATTTT
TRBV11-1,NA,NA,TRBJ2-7,CASSPGAGQPYEQYF,TGTGCCAGCAGCCCGGGAGCCGGACAGCCCTACGAGCAGTACTTC
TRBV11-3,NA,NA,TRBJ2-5,CASSLDLGTETQYF,TGTGCCAGCAGCTTAGATCTTGGCACAGAGACCCAGTACTTC
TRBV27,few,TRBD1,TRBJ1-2,CASRGQGISGYTF,TGTGCCAGCCGGGGACAGGGAATCTCTGGCTACACCTTC
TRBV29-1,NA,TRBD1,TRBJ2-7,CSVWTGGDYEQYF,TGCAGCGTTTGGACAGGGGGAGACTACGAGCAGTACTTC
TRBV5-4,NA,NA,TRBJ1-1,CASSFGQTEAFF,TGTGCCAGCAGCTTTGGGCAGACTGAAGCTTTCTTT
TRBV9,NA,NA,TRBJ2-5,CASSLGGIQETQYF,TGTGCCAGCAGTCTAGGAGGGATCCAAGAGACCCAGTACTTC
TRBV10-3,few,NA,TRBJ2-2,CAISEGADPSTGELFF,TGTGCCATCAGTGAAGGGGCGGACCCGAGCACCGGGGAGCTGTTTTTT
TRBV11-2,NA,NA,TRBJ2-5,CASTLRARSQETQYF,TGTGCCAGCACCCTCCGGGCTAGATCCCAAGAGACCCAGTACTTC
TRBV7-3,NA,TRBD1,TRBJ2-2,CASSPGQGWLTGELFF,TGTGCCAGCAGCCCAGGACAGGGGTGGTTGACCGGGGAGCTGTTTTTT
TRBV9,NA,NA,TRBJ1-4,CASSVEAYATNEKLFF,TGTGCCAGCAGCGTAGAGGCCTACGCAACTAATGAAAAACTGTTTTTT
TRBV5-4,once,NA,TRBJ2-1,CASSLAWGSYNEQFF,TGTGCCAGCAGCTTGGCCTGGGGATCCTACAATGAGCAGTTCTTC
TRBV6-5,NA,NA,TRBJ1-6,CASSYGSNSPLHF,TGTGCCAGCAGTTACGGGTCTAATTCACCCCTCCACTTT
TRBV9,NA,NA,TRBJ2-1,CASSVATFGNEQFF,TGTGCCAGCAGCGTAGCTACGTTTGGGAATGAGCAGTTCTTC
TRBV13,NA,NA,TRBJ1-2,CASSLGQSYGYTF,TGTGCCAGCAGCTTAGGCCAGTCCTATGGCTACACCTTC
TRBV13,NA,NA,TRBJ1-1,CASSHGRRNTEAFF,TGTGCCAGCAGCCATGGACGGCGAAACACTGAAGCTTTCTTT
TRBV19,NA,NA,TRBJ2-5,CASSRLPQETQYF,TGTGCCAGTAGTCGACTACCTCAAGAGACCCAGTACTTC
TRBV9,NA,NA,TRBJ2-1,CASSAGGAYNEQFF,TGTGCCAGCAGCGCTGGGGGCGCCTACAATGAGCAGTTCTTC
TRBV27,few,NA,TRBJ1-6,CASRIDSTGLNYNSPLHF,TGTGCCAGCAGGATTGACTCGACAGGTTTGAACTATAATTCACCCCTCCACTTT
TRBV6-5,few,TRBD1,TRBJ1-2,CASSRTGHYGYTF,TGTGCCAGCAGTCGGACAGGGCACTATGGCTACACCTTC
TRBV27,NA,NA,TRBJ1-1,CASSLRFGGTEAFF,TGTGCCAGCAGTTTAAGATTTGGGGGCACTGAAGCTTTCTTT
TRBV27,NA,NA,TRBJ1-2,CASSFEGSYTF,TGTGCCAGCAGTTTCGAGGGTTCCTACACCTTC
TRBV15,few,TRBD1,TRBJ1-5,CATSREGGTGSQPQHF,TGTGCCACCAGCAGAGAGGGGGGGACAGGGAGTCAGCCCCAGCATTTT
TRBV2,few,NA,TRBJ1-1,CASSPDGMNTEAFF,TGTGCCAGCAGCCCTGACGGTATGAACACTGAAGCTTTCTTT
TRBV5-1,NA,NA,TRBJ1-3,CASSYQGYGNTIYF,TGCGCCAGCAGCTACCAGGGTTATGGAAACACCATATATTTT
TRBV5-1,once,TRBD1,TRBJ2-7,CASSWKQGQGADEQYF,TGCGCCAGCAGCTGGAAGCAGGGACAGGGGGCAGACGAGCAGTACTTC
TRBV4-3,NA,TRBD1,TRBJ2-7,CASSQSPTGWREQYF,TGCGCCAGCAGCCAGTCTCCGACAGGGTGGCGCGAGCAGTACTTC